Sequencing of this T cell receptor beta chain was carried out in a study of blood T cell repertoires in COVID-19. Trimming cost V 2 bases and J 5 bases, with 15 bases left between them. Germline values: CDR1 SGHTA, CDR2 FQGNSA. The CDR3 length is 15 residues. Sequencing was performed with immunoSEQ multiplex PCR; in TCRdb, only in-frame clones are kept and a portion is missing. Counted here are more than 200,000 clones, 80% occurring once; the ten biggest clones make up about 4.3%. What was sequenced was PBMCs or T cells enriched from blood (not recorded which). J is TRBJ1-2 and V is TRBV7-2; D might be TRBD1 (6 bases). This TCR was recovered from a man younger than 40 with acute COVID-19. The CDR3 nucleotides are TGTGCCAGCAGCTTAAGTGCGGGGGCAAAATATGGCTACACCTTC. It is translated as CASSLSAGAKYGYTF.